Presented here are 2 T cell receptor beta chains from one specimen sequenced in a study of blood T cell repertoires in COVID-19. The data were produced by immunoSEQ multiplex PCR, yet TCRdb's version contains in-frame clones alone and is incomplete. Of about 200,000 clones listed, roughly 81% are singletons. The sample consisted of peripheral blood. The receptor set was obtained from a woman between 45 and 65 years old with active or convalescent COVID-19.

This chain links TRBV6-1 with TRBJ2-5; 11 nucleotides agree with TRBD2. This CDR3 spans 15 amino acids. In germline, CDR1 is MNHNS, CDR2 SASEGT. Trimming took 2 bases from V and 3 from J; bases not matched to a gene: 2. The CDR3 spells CASSELAGGEETQYF. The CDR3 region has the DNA TGTGCCAGCAGTGAATTAGCGGGAGGGGAAGAGACCCAGTACTTC.

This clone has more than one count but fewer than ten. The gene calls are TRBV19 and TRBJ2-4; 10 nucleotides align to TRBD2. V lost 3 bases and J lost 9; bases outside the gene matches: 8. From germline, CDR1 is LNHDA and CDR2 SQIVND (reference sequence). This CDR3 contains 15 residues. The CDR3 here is CASSITERGGGIQYF. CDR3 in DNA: TGTGCCAGTAGTATCACGGAGCGGGGGGGAGGCATTCAGTACTTC.